This TCR beta chain was captured in a study of cytomegalovirus exposure and HLA in healthy donors. Overall study: The 120 validation repertoires matched the roughly 630 first-cohort repertoires in platform, a later analysis reported.

The protocol was immunoSEQ multiplex PCR, while the TCRdb copy is restricted to in-frame clones and leaves out a portion. The sample shows more than 90,000 clones, around 88% of them seen only once. On this clone itself: What it binds is not known.

Findings and caveats of the study: Reportedly, diagnosis of cytomegalovirus status by the classifier showed high specificity and sensitivity. Most observed TCR sequences were rare, whereas some public TCRs were detected in many donors. Listed as cytomegalovirus-associated were 150 to 200 TCR beta chains.

The receptor was isolated from a man between 18 and 35 years old in good health and CMV-seronegative. Specimen: PBMCs.

CDR3 amino acids: CASSLIAAGVGELFF. The CDR3 DNA reads TGTGCCAGCAGCTTAATCGCAGCGGGAGTCGGGGAGCTGTTTTTT. This chain joins TRBV11-2 and TRBJ2-2; TRBD2 matches 8 bases. The CDR3 is 15 residues long. After removal of 2 bases from V and 7 bases from J, the junction contained 6 bases not matched to a gene. Germline loops: CDR1 SGHAT, CDR2 FQNNGV.